The next 18 T cell receptor beta chains were all read from a single sample in a study of CD8+CD57+ T cells in acquired aplastic anemia. TCR beta VDJ combinations and CDR3 sequences were profiled from genomic DNA. Each CDR3 protein is one row after TCRdb ran MiXCR on the reads. The sample carries some 150,000 distinct CDR3 sequences, 41% recorded once. Sequencing was performed on sorted CD4+, CD8+, or CD8+CD57+ T cells (not recorded which) from PBMCs. The source is a human donor in good health, serving as a control.

This clonotype has at least ten counts. The rearrangement joins TRBV13 to TRBJ2-7; D is unclear. This CDR3 comprises 14 residues. Germline CDR1 PRHDT, CDR2 FYEKMQ (reference sequence). V lost 0 bases and J 0 bases, leaving 6 bases between the germline ends. As DNA, the CDR3 is TGTGCCAGCAGCTTAGGCGGCTTCTCCTACGAGCAGTACTTC. This encodes CASSLGGFSYEQYF.

The chain joins TRBV2 to TRBJ1-2; the match to TRBD1 covers 8 bases. Germline CDR1 and CDR2: SNHLY and FYNNEI. The CDR3 sequence is 14 residues long. V was pared by 8 bases and J by 4 bases, with 9 bases of the junction left unmatched. Here the CDR3 DNA reads TGTGCCAGCCAAGACAGGGGATCTCTCTATGGCTACACCTTC. This sequence encodes CASQDRGSLYGYTF.

A note on this clonotype: Since a much larger clone is just one base distant, this may be a read error. This chain joins TRBV5-1 and TRBJ2-5, with D hard to call. The length of the CDR3 is 13 residues. V lost 5 bases, J lost 2 bases, and 10 bases lay in between. Germline V gene data show CDR1 as SGHRS and CDR2 as YFSETQ. The CDR3 bases are TGCGCCAGCAGTCCCCGGCGGCAAGAGACCCAGTACTTC. It encodes CASSPRRQETQYF.

This chain joins TRBV11-2 and TRBJ2-3; D may be TRBD2 (7 bases). Looked up from germline, CDR1 is SGHAT and CDR2 is FQNNGV. V lost 4 bases, J lost 4 bases, and 18 bases lay in between. This CDR3 contains 16 residues. The CDR3 sequence: CASSSWGGGISDTQYF. CDR3 nucleotides: TGTGCCAGCAGCTCATGGGGGGGGGGCATCTCAGATACGCAGTATTTT.

The rearrangement uses TRBV2 and TRBJ2-6; D possibly corresponds to TRBD2 (6 bases). The V end lost 7 bases, the J end lost 4 bases, and 8 bases lay between the germline ends. The germline V gene encodes CDR1 SNHLY and CDR2 FYNNEI. CDR3 length equals 13 residues. CDR3 DNA sequence: TGTGCCAGCAACGGGAGAGGGGCCAACGTCCTGACTTTC. This gives the protein CASNGRGANVLTF. Full variable domain (rest looked up from reference TRBV2 and TRBJ2-6): EPEVTQTPSHQVTQMGQEVILRCVPISNHLYFYWYRQILGQKVEFLVSFYNNEISEKSEIFDDQFSVERPDGSNFTLKIRSTKLEDSAMYFCASNGRGANVLTFGAGSRLTVL.

This clonotype was seen repeatedly, ten times or more. The gene calls are TRBV20-1 and TRBJ2-7; 8 nucleotides align to TRBD2. Germline CDR1 reads DFQATT; CDR2 reads SNEGSKA (reference sequence). The CDR3 runs 15 residues. Trimming removed 6 bases from V and 2 bases from J; junction bases left unmatched: 12. Here the CDR3 DNA reads TGCAGTGCAGGGATACCGGGACTAGATACCTACGAGCAGTACTTC. This translates into CSAGIPGLDTYEQYF.

This clonotype has more than one count but fewer than ten. The CDR3 carries no conserved terminal phenylalanine or tryptophan, so it likely arises from a read error. The chain employs TRBV6-1 and TRBJ2-1; 8 bases are shared with TRBD1. V gave up 4 bases and J gave up 2 bases; unmatched junction bases: 1. CDR1 is MNHNS and CDR2 is SASEGT in the germline V gene. The CDR3 has 14 residues. CDR3 nucleotides: TGTGCCAGCAGTGTGACAGGGGCCTACAATGAGCAGTTCCTC. As protein: CASSVTGAYNEQFL.

This clonotype is labeled as medium-sized. V is TRBV29-1 and J is TRBJ1-2; D possibly corresponds to TRBD1 (5 bases). The V gene lost 3 bases and the J gene lost 4 bases, with 9 bases spanning the gap. Germline loops: CDR1 SQVTM, CDR2 ANQGSEA. This CDR3 has 12 amino acids. The CDR3 DNA reads as TGCAGCGTTGAGCTGACAGTCTATGGCTACACCTTC. It translates to CSVELTVYGYTF.

V gene TRBV7-8 combines with J gene TRBJ2-1, with D tentatively TRBD2 (5 bases). The CDR3 is 12 amino acids. The V and J ends lost 6 bases and 8 bases respectively, with 11 bases between them. Germline-derived CDR1 and CDR2 are SGHVS and FQNEAQ. The CDR3 bases are TGTGCCAGCAGTAGGGAGCCCGATGAGCAGTTCTTC. Translated: CASSREPDEQFF.

The sample holds one count of this clonotype. The rearrangement links TRBV10-3 to TRBJ1-6; 9 positions match TRBD1. The junction had 10 bases not matched to a gene; V was cut back by 11 bases and J by 8 bases. This CDR3 comprises 14 residues. Germline CDR1 ENHRY, CDR2 SYGVKD. CDR3 in DNA: TGTGCCCGGGGGGGACAGGGCGTGGATTCACCCCTCCACTTT. This translates into CARGGQGVDSPLHF.

This clonotype showed up many times. The J gene is TRBJ2-2, the V gene TRBV2; D call uncertain. Trimming shortened V by 3 bases and J by 6 bases, and 11 bases separated the two germline ends. The germline V gene has CDR1 SNHLY and CDR2 FYNNEI. This CDR3 spans 14 amino acids. CDR3 nucleotide sequence: TGTGCCAGCAGTGATAGGCGGCACTCCGGGGAGCTGTTTTTT. Translating gives CASSDRRHSGELFF.

As to this clonotype: The conserved final phenylalanine or tryptophan is absent from the CDR3, which likely points to a read error. The J gene is TRBJ1-2, the V gene TRBV4-1, with 8 bases that match TRBD1. In germline, CDR1 is MGHRA, CDR2 YSYEKL. V trimming: 1 base; J trimming: 8 bases; junction bases outside the gene matches: 15. The CDR3 length is 17 residues. CDR3 protein: CASSQGMQGAVPGGYTL. CDR3 sequence (DNA): TGCGCCAGCAGCCAAGGGATGCAGGGGGCTGTCCCCGGGGGCTACACCCTC.

The rearrangement joins TRBV5-6 to TRBJ2-5; 7 nucleotides line up with TRBD2. The CDR3 is 14 amino acids. Germline V gene sequence: CDR1 SGHDT, CDR2 YYEEEE. Trimming removed 2 bases from V and 0 bases from J; junction bases left unmatched: 1. The CDR3 DNA sequence: TGTGCCAGCAGCTTCGGGACTAACCAAGAGACCCAGTACTTC. This gives the protein CASSFGTNQETQYF.

This clonotype appeared once. This chain joins TRBV6-1 and TRBJ2-3; 7 nucleotides line up with TRBD2. The germline V gene encodes CDR1 MNHNS and CDR2 SASEGT. The CDR3 spans 14 residues. V gave up 6 bases and J gave up 0 bases; unmatched junction bases: 3. CDR3 in DNA: TGTGCCAGCAGCACTAGCGCCAGCACAGATACGCAGTATTTT. This translates into CASSTSASTDTQYF.

The chain has TRBV10-2 and TRBJ2-7; D gene unclear. Germline CDR1 is WSHSY and CDR2 is SAAADI. V shed 5 bases and J shed 0 bases, with 8 bases lying between them. The CDR3 is made up of 13 amino acids. CDR3: CASSITDSYEQYF. The CDR3 nucleotides are TGCGCCAGCAGTATCACAGACTCCTACGAGCAGTACTTC.

On this clonotype: Just one base apart from a much larger clone, this may be a read error. V usage is TRBV12-3 or TRBV12-4 and J usage is TRBJ2-2, with D maybe TRBD1 (6 bases). The CDR3 has 15 residues. CDR3 amino acids: CASRKQGLFTWELFF. CDR3 bases: TGTGCCAGCAGGAAACAGGGTTTGTTCACCTGGGAGCTGTTTTTT.

This clonotype was seen at least ten times. J is TRBJ2-3 and V is TRBV9; 12 bases match TRBD1. Germline CDR1 reads SGDLS; CDR2 reads YYNGEE. The V gene end was trimmed by 5 bases and the J gene end by 5 bases; junction bases not matched to a gene: 6. The CDR3 is made up of 15 amino acids. In nucleotides, the CDR3 is TGTGCCAGCAGTGCCGGGACAGGGGGCGTAGATACGCAGTATTTT. Encoded protein: CASSAGTGGVDTQYF.

The sample holds one count of this clonotype. A much larger clone lies a single base off, so this may be a read error. The conserved final phenylalanine or tryptophan is absent from the CDR3, which likely points to a read error. The chain links TRBV6-1 to TRBJ2-1, with D perhaps TRBD1 (7 bases). The V end was cut by 6 bases, the J end by 0 bases, with 18 bases between. This CDR3 spans 17 amino acids. Germline V gene sequence: CDR1 MNHNS, CDR2 SASEGT. CDR3 bases: TGTGCCAGCAGGGGAGGACAGGTGCAGTTCTCCTACAATGAGCAGTTCCTC. Translation gives CASRGGQVQFSYNEQFL.